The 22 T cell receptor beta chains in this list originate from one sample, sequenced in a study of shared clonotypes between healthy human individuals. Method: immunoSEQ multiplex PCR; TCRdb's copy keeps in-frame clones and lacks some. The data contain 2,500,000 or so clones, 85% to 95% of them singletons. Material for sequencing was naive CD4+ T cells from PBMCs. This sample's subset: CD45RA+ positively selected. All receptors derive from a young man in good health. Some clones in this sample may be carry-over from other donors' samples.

CDR3 residues: CSALGRSSYEQYF. As DNA, the CDR3 is TGCAGCGCCTTGGGACGCTCCTCCTACGAGCAGTACTTC. The chain has TRBV29-1 and TRBJ2-7; either TRBD1 or TRBD2 may fit D (5 bases each). This CDR3 comprises 13 residues. Germline assignment: CDR1 SQVTM and CDR2 ANQGSEA. The V end was cut by 7 bases, the J end by 0 bases, with 13 bases between.

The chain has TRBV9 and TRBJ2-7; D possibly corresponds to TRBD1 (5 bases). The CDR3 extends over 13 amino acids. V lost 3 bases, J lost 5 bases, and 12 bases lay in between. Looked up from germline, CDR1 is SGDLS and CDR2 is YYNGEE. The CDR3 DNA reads TGTGCCAGCAGCGGGGGCCTCGCTCACGAGCAGTACTTC. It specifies CASSGGLAHEQYF.

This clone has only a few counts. CDR3 residues: CASSYGTGSWDTEAFF. DNA for the CDR3: TGCGCCAGCAGCTACGGGACAGGGAGTTGGGACACTGAAGCTTTCTTT. V usage is TRBV5-1 and J usage is TRBJ1-1; 9 nucleotides align to TRBD1. V shed 3 bases, J shed 3 bases, and the junction held 9 bases outside the gene matches. Germline V gene sequence: CDR1 SGHRS, CDR2 YFSETQ. This CDR3 contains 16 residues.

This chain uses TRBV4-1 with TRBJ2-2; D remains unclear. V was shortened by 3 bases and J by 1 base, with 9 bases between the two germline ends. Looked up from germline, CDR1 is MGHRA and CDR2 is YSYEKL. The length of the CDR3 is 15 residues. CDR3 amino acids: CASSHPPGNTGELFF. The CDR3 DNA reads TGCGCCAGCAGCCACCCACCCGGGAACACCGGGGAGCTGTTTTTT.

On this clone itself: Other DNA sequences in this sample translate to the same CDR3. As DNA, the CDR3 is TGTGCCAGCAGCCGGGACAGGGCTAATGAAAAACTGTTTTTT. Translating gives CASSRDRANEKLFF. V and J are TRBV5-8 and TRBJ1-4, with 9 bases fitting TRBD1. The CDR3 consists of 14 residues. Germline values: CDR1 SGHTS, CDR2 YDEGEE. J was trimmed by 3 bases and V by 4 bases; bases with no gene match: 1. The complete variable domain, with remaining parts taken from reference TRBV5-8 and TRBJ1-4, reads EAGVTQSPTHLIKTRGQQATLRCSPISGHTSVYWYQQALGLGLQFLLWYDEGEERNRGNFPPRFSGRQFPNYSSELNVNALELEDSALYLCASSRDRANEKLFFGSGTQLSVL.

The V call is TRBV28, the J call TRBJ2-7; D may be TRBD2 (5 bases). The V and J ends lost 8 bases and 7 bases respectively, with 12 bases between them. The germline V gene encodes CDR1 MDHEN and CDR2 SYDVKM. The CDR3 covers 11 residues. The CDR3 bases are TGTGCCAGCGTGGGTTCGGGGGAGCAGTACTTC. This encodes CASVGSGEQYF.

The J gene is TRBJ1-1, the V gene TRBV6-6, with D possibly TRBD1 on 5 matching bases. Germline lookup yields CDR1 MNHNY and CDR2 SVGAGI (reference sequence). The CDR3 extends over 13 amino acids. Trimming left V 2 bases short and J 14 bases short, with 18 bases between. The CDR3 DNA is TGTGCCAGCAGTTACGGGGGAATGCCAGAGAAATTCTTT. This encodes CASSYGGMPEKFF.

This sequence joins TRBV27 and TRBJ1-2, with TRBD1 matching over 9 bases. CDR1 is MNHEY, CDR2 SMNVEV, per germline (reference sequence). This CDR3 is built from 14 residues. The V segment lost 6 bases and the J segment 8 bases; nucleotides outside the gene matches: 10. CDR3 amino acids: CASSSTGGGGGYTF. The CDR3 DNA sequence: TGTGCCAGCAGCTCTACAGGGGGCGGCGGCGGCTACACCTTC.

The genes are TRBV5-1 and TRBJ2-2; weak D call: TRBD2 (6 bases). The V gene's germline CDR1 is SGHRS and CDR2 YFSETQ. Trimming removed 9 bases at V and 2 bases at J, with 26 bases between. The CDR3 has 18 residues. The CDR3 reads CATSRGITWEDNTGELFF. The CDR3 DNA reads TGCGCCACTAGCAGAGGGATTACTTGGGAGGATAACACCGGGGAGCTGTTTTTT.

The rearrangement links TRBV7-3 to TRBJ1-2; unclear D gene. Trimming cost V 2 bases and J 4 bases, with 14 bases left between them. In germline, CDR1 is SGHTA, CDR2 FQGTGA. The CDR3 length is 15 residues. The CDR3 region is CASSLDGRGGYGYTF. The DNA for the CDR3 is TGTGCCAGCAGCTTAGACGGACGAGGCGGCTATGGCTACACCTTC.

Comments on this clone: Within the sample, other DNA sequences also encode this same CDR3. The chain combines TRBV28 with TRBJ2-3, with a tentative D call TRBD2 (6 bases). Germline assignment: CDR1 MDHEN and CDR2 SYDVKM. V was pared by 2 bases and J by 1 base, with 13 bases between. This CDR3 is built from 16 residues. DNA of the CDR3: TGTGCCAGCAGTTTAGGAGGGGCGCGAGGCACAGATACGCAGTATTTT. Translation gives CASSLGGARGTDTQYF.

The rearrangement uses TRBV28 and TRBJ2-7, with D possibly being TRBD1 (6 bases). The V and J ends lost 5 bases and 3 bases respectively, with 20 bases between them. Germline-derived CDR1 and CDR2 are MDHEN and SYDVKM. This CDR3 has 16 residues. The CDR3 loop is CASSDRGTLGRYEQYF. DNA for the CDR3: TGTGCCAGCAGTGATAGGGGGACCCTTGGTCGCTACGAGCAGTACTTC.

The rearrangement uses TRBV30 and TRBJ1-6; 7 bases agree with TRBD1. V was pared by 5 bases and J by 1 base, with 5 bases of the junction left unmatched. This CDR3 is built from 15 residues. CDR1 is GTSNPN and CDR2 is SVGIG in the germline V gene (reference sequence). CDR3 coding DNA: TGTGCCTGGGTCCGACAGGGATCCTATAATTCACCCCTCCACTTT. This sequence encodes CAWVRQGSYNSPLHF.

CDR3 coding DNA: TGCGCCAGCAGCTTGGGCGGGACAAGTTTCTCCTACGAGCAGTACTTC. Translating it yields CASSLGGTSFSYEQYF. J is TRBJ2-7 and V is TRBV5-1; D is tentatively TRBD1 or TRBD2 (6 bases each). The CDR3 sequence is 16 residues long. Germline CDR1 and CDR2: SGHRS and YFSETQ. V was cut by 0 bases and J by 0 bases, with 13 bases left in between.

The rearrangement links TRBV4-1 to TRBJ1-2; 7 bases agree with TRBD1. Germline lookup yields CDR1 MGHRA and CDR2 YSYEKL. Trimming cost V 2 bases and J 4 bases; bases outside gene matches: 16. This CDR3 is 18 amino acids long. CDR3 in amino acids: CASSQFGTAFYFSYGYTF. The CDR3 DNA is TGCGCCAGCAGCCAATTTGGGACAGCCTTTTATTTCTCCTATGGCTACACCTTC.

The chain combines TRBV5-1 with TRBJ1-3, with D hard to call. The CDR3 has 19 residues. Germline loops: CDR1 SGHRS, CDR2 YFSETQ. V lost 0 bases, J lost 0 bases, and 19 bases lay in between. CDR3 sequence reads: CASSLDKGSPLFSGNTIYF. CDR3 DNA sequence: TGCGCCAGCAGCTTGGACAAGGGCAGTCCTCTCTTCTCTGGAAACACCATATATTTT.

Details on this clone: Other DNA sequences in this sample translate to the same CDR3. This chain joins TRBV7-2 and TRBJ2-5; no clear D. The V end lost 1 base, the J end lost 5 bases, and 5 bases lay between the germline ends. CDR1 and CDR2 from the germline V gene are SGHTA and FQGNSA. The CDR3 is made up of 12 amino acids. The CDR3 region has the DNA TGTGCCAGCAGCTTAGTTTCGGAGACCCAGTACTTC. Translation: CASSLVSETQYF.

The CDR3 protein is CASSRESGANVLTF. DNA for the CDR3: TGTGCCAGCTCGAGGGAGTCTGGGGCCAACGTCCTGACTTTC. V gene TRBV18 combines with J gene TRBJ2-6; a weak D match, TRBD2 (5 bases). V dropped 6 bases and J dropped 1 base, with 7 bases sitting between them. The germline V gene encodes CDR1 KGHSH and CDR2 LQKENI. The CDR3 loop spans 14 amino acids. The entire variable domain, with the rest obtained from reference TRBV18 and TRBJ2-6, is as follows: NAGVMQNPRHLVRRRGQEARLRCSPMKGHSHVYWYRQLPEEGLKFMVYLQKENIIDESGMPKERFSAEFPKEGPSILRIQQVVRGDSAAYFCASSRESGANVLTFGAGSRLTVL.

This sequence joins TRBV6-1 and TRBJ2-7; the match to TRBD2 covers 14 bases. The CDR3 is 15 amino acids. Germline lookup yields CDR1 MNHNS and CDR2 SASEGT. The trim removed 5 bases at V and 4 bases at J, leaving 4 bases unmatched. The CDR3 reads CASSPWTSGRYEQYF. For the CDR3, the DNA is TGTGCCAGCAGTCCCTGGACTAGCGGGAGGTACGAGCAGTACTTC.

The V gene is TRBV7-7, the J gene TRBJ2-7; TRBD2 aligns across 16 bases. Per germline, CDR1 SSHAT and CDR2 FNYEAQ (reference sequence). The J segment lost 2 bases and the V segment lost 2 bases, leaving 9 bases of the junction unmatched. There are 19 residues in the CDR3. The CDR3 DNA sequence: TGTGCCAGCAGCTTATCACTGGGACTAGCGGGAGGGCATCCCTACGAGCAGTACTTC. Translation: CASSLSLGLAGGHPYEQYF.

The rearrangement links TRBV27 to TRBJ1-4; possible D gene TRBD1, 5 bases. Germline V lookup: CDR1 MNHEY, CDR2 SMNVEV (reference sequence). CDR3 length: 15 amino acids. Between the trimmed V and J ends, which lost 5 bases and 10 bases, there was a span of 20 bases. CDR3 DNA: TGTGCCAGCAGTCCCTCAAACTCCGGGGCCTTAAAACTGTTTTTT. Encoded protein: CASSPSNSGALKLFF.

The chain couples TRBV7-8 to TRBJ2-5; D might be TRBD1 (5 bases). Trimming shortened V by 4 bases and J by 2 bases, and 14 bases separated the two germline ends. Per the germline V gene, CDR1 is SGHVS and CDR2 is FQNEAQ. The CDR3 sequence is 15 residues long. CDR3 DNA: TGTGCCAGCAGCTCCGCAAGGGGCATACAAGAGACCCAGTACTTC. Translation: CASSSARGIQETQYF. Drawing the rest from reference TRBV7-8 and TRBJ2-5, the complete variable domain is GAGVSQSPRYKVAKRGQDVALRCDPISGHVSLFWYQQALGQGPEFLTYFQNEAQLDKSGLPSDRFFAERPEGSVSTLKIQRTQQEDSAVYLCASSSARGIQETQYFGPGTRLLVL.